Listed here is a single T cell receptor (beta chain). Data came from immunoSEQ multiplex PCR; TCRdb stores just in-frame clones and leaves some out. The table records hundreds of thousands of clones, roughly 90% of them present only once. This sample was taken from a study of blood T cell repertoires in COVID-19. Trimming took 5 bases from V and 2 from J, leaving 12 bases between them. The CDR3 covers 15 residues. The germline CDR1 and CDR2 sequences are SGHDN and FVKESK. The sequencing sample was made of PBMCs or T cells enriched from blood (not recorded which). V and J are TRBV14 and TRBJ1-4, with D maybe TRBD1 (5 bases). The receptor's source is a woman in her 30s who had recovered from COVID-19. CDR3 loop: CASSYRRVTNEKLFF. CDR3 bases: TGTGCCAGCAGCTACAGGAGAGTGACTAATGAAAAACTGTTTTTT.